Included here is one T cell receptor (beta chain) sequence, with context. Its antigen is not known. These data are taken from a study of T cell responses to AZD1222 COVID-19 vaccine. Study-level results: Donors were chiefly white British, with a greater number of females, and clonal diversity was perhaps underestimated. Nearly half of the spike-specific TCRs reportedly recognize variant regions that carry no mutations. Rises in breadth and depth of Spike-specific TCRs came after two AZD1222 doses. Only a handful of AZD1222 recipients tested seropositive at baseline.

TCRdb's table, derived via immunoSEQ multiplex PCR, lists solely in-frame clones and lacks some. The table has about 120,000 clones, over 80% seen once. The CDR3 sequence is 13 residues long. Germline V gene data show CDR1 as SGDLS and CDR2 as YYNGEE. Germline trimming cut 4 bases from V and 2 bases from J; bases unmatched to any gene: 2. The gene calls are TRBV9 and TRBJ1-2, with 7 bases identical to TRBD1. Sequencing used peripheral blood, obtained on day 0 of AZD1222 vaccination. The TCR was taken from an adult in good health. CDR3 sequence: CASSPTGNYGYTF. The CDR3 DNA is TGTGCCAGCAGCCCGACAGGGAACTATGGCTACACCTTC. The full variable domain, completed using reference TRBV9 and TRBJ1-2, is DSGVTQTPKHLITATGQRVTLRCSPRSGDLSVYWYQQSLDQGLQFLIQYYNGEERAKGNILERFSAQQFPDLHSELNLSSLELGDSALYFCASSPTGNYGYTFGSGTRLTVV.